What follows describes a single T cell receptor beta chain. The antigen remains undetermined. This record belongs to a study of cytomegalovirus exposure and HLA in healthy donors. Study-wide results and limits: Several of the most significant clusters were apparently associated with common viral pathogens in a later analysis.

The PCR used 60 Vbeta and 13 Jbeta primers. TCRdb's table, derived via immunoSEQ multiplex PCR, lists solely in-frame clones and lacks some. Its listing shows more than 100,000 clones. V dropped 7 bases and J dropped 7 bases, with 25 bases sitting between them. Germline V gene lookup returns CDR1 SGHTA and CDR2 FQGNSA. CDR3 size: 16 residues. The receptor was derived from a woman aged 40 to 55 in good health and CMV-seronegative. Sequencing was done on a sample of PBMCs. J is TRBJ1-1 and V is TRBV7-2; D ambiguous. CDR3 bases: TGTGCCAGCACCATTCGTCCCTCGGGGAAGGGAGGTGAAGCTTTCTTT. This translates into CASTIRPSGKGGEAFF.